This T cell receptor (beta chain) was sequenced for a study of CXCR3-negative and CXCR3-positive naive CD8 T cells. Study-wide points: Most assays used freshly isolated PBMCs, as cryopreservation partially reduced CXCR3. Naive cells with CXCR3 showed TRB CDR3s that were more hydrophobic than those in CXCR3-negative naive cells. Naive CXCR3-negative and CXCR3-positive cells had similar TRBV-TRBJ usage; memory differed.

The TRB cDNA libraries were prepared by 5' RACE with UMI labels. TCRdb re-called the 5' RACE reads and gives one entry per CDR3 protein, without DNA. The sample has around 56,000 distinct CDR3 sequences. The CD45RO-CCR7+CD27+CD95- phenotype denoted naive CD8+ T cells. About this clonotype: Antigen: not known.

The CDR3 loop spans 14 amino acids. The germline V gene encodes CDR1 MNHEY and CDR2 SMNVEV (reference sequence). The TCR was taken from a human donor in good health. Some clones in this sample may be carry-over from other donors' samples. Sequenced: naive CXCR3- CD8+ T cells from blood. Documented subset: CD45RO-CCR7+CD27+CD95- naive CD8+ T cells lacking CXCR3 (TNR3-). The chain links TRBV27 to TRBJ2-7; TCRdb's D gene call, TRBD1, goes unchecked for lack of DNA. The CDR3 sequence is CASSPRGRSYEQYF.